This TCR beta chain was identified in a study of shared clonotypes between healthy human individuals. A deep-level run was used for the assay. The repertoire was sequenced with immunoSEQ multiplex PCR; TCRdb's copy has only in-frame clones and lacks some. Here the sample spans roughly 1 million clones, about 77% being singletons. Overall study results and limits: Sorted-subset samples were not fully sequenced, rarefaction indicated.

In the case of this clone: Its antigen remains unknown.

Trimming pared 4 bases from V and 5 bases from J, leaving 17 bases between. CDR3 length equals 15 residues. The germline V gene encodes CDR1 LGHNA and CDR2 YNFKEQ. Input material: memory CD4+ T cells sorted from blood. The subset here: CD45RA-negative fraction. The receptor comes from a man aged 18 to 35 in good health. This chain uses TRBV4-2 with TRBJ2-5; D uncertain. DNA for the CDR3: TGTGCCAGCAGCCGCCGGTCCCCTCAGTCGGAGACCCAGTACTTC. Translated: CASSRRSPQSETQYF.